The 14 T cell receptor beta chains presented below share a single source sample, sequenced in a study of kidney transplant recipient with SARS-CoV-2 infection. One entry per CDR3 protein, called by TCRdb with MiXCR from the reads. Of roughly 230,000 distinct CDR3 sequences in the sample, 29% were seen once. Source: a blood sample, taken at baseline and on approximately day 120 from a kidney transplant recipient. Receptor source: a young adult male patient who had COVID-19 and was a kidney transplant recipient. Some T cells here may be from the graft donor.

V gene TRBV5-1 combines with J gene TRBJ1-2; unclear D gene. Per germline, CDR1 SGHRS and CDR2 YFSETQ. Trimming pared 7 bases from V and 4 bases from J, leaving 23 bases between. The CDR3 is 16 residues long. CDR3 in amino acids: CASRIQSVRKTYGYTF. CDR3 DNA sequence: TGCGCCAGCCGAATTCAATCGGTTCGAAAGACCTATGGCTACACCTTC.

A note on this clonotype: A much more abundant neighbour one base away suggests this may be a read error. V usage is TRBV2 and J usage is TRBJ1-5; D is uncertain. V was clipped by 8 bases and J by 0 bases, with 11 bases between them. Germline V lookup: CDR1 SNHLY, CDR2 FYNNEI. CDR3 length equals 14 residues. The CDR3 DNA sequence: TGTGCCAGCGGCGGTATGACTAGCAATCAGCCCCAGCATTTT. This encodes CASGGMTSNQPQHF.

As regards this clonotype: Since a much larger clone is just one base distant, this may be a read error. V gene TRBV3-2 combines with J gene TRBJ2-7; the DNA was not used to check the table's D call, TRBD1. TRBV3-2 is a recognized pseudogene. This CDR3 contains 14 residues. This CDR3 is CASSPGPLSYEQYF. In nucleotides, the CDR3 is TGTGCCAGCAGCCCGGGACCCCTGAGCTACGAGCAGTACTTC.

This clonotype was seen at least ten times. The gene calls are TRBV20-1 and TRBJ2-1, with 10 nucleotides matching TRBD1. V lost 5 bases to trimming and J lost 6 bases; unmatched junction nucleotides: 7. Per the germline V gene, CDR1 is DFQATT and CDR2 is SNEGSKA (reference sequence). CDR3 size: 14 residues. The CDR3 coding sequence is TGCAGTGCTGATTCGGGACAGGGGACCAATGAGCAGTTCTTC. Protein product: CSADSGQGTNEQFF.

This clonotype was counted between two and nine times. The genes are TRBV5-6 and TRBJ2-2, with 7 positions matching TRBD2. The CDR3 contains 13 residues. V trimming: 4 bases; J trimming: 5 bases; junction bases outside the gene matches: 2. Germline V CDR1 and CDR2: SGHDT, YYEEEE. As DNA, the CDR3 is TGTGCCAGCAGCGGACTAGTTACCGGGGAGCTGTTTTTT. As protein: CASSGLVTGELFF.

For this clonotype: The CDR3 ends on some other residue instead of the conserved phenylalanine or tryptophan, so this is likely a read error. The rearrangement joins TRBV7-7 to TRBJ2-1; 9 bases map to TRBD2. CDR3 length: 17 residues. V was clipped by 2 bases and J by 4 bases; unmatched bases: 9. CDR1 is SSHAT and CDR2 is FNYEAQ in the germline V gene (reference sequence). The CDR3 reads CASSLIGREGGYNEQFL. CDR3 nucleotide sequence: TGTGCCAGCAGCTTAATCGGGCGGGAGGGTGGGTACAATGAGCAGTTCCTC.

This clonotype has a count of ten or more. The rearrangement joins TRBV12-3 or TRBV12-4 to TRBJ2-3; TRBD1 or TRBD2 may be the D gene (6 bases each). V lost 3 bases, J lost 6 bases, and 10 bases lay in between. The CDR3 sequence is 13 residues long. The CDR3 sequence: CASSFSGADTQYF. In DNA form, the CDR3 reads TGTGCCAGCAGTTTTTCGGGGGCCGATACGCAGTATTTT.

A remark on this clonotype: Just one base apart from a much larger clone, this may be a read error. V usage is TRBV28 and J usage is TRBJ2-1; maybe TRBD1 (5 bases). CDR1 and CDR2 (germline): MDHEN, SYDVKM. The CDR3 is made up of 14 amino acids. The CDR3 here is CASSSSDSPYGHTF. The CDR3 DNA follows: TGTGCCAGCAGTTCCTCAGACAGCCCCTATGGCCACACCTTC.

CDR3 in DNA: TGCAGTGCGGAAAGAGGGGGCGGGCCAAACACCGGGGAGCTGTTTTTT. It specifies CSAERGGGPNTGELFF. The chain recombines TRBV20-1 with TRBJ2-2; 7 bases agree with TRBD1. Germline CDR1 is DFQATT and CDR2 is SNEGSKA (reference sequence). The CDR3 loop spans 16 amino acids. Trimming removed 6 bases from V and 2 bases from J; junction bases left unmatched: 12.

As regards this clonotype: One base away lies a much larger clone, so this may be a sequencing read error. V gene TRBV28 combines with J gene TRBJ2-1; TRBD2 matches at 10 bases. The germline V gene has CDR1 MDHEN and CDR2 SYDVKM. The CDR3 is made up of 15 amino acids. CDR3 in amino acids: CVSSVSGGGNNEQFF. The DNA of the CDR3 is TGTGTCAGCAGCGTAAGCGGGGGGGGTAACAATGAGCAGTTCTTC. The full variable domain, rest sourced from reference TRBV28 and TRBJ2-1, is DVKVTQSSRYLVKRTGEKVFLECVQDMDHENMFWYRQDPGLGLRLIYFSYDVKMKEKGDIPEGYSVSREKKERFSLILESASTNQTSMYLCVSSVSGGGNNEQFFGPGTRLTVL.

This clonotype appeared many times. The rearrangement joins TRBV19 to TRBJ1-4; D is possibly TRBD1 (6 bases). The CDR3 is made up of 13 amino acids. Germline V gene lookup returns CDR1 LNHDA and CDR2 SQIVND (reference sequence). V lost 4 bases and J lost 4, with 7 bases in between. CDR3 nucleotides: TGTGCCAGTAGTAGGGGGCTTAATGAAAAACTGTTTTTT. Translating gives CASSRGLNEKLFF.

The sample holds many counts of this clonotype. Written as DNA, the CDR3 is TGTGCCAGCAGCTCAGTCCCTCAAGAGACCCAGTACTTC. Protein: CASSSVPQETQYF. The genes are TRBV2 and TRBJ2-5; D is uncertain. CDR1 is SNHLY and CDR2 is FYNNEI in the germline V gene. The CDR3 has 13 amino acids. V was trimmed by 6 bases and J by 2 bases, leaving 10 bases between them.

Worth noting for this clonotype: One base away lies a much larger clone, so this may be a sequencing read error. V is TRBV8-2 and J is TRBJ2-6; no check of the table's D call, TRBD1, against the DNA was made. TRBV8-2 is described as a pseudogene. This CDR3 has 17 amino acids. CDR3 sequence (DNA): TGTGGCACGACCGACAGGATAACACAAAGTCGGGCCGACGTCCTTACTTTC. It yields the protein CGTTDRITQSRADVLTF.

The chain joins TRBV20-1 to TRBJ2-3, with 10 bases matching TRBD2. Germline CDR1 DFQATT, CDR2 SNEGSKA (reference sequence). CDR3 size: 12 residues. Trimming took 7 bases from V and 6 from J; bases not matched to a gene: 4. CDR3: CSVGTSDDTQYF. The CDR3 DNA sequence: TGCAGTGTCGGGACTAGCGACGATACGCAGTATTTT.